This T cell receptor beta chain derives from a study of Graves' ophthalmopathy and Graves' hyperthyroidism. Study information: At initial diagnosis, peripheral blood was obtained, and this preceded any treatment. Whole-study findings and limits: Most expanded thyroid clonotypes above 0.001 frequency also appeared in blood.

Amplification from RNA transcripts yielded the TCR beta CDR3 regions. The authors performed first-round RT-PCR with HTBI primers and then a second-round multiplex PCR. MiXCR was run by TCRdb on the multiplex PCR reads, yielding one entry per CDR3 protein. The sample contains some 350,000 distinct CDR3 sequences, about 15% of which appear only once. A note on this clonotype: Its antigen is as yet unknown.

Fresh peripheral blood (10 ml) yielded the PBMCs. This clonotype was obtained from an adult woman with stable Graves' hyperthyroidism. Sequenced input: peripheral blood.

The CDR3 spells CASSEVVVSYGYTF. As DNA, the CDR3 is TGTGCCAGCAGTGAAGTTGTCGTTTCCTATGGCTACACCTTC. This chain uses TRBV6-1 with TRBJ1-2; D uncertain. The germline CDR1 and CDR2 sequences are MNHNS and SASEGT. Between the trimmed V and J ends, which lost 1 base and 4 bases, there was a span of 10 bases. This CDR3 region has 14 residues.